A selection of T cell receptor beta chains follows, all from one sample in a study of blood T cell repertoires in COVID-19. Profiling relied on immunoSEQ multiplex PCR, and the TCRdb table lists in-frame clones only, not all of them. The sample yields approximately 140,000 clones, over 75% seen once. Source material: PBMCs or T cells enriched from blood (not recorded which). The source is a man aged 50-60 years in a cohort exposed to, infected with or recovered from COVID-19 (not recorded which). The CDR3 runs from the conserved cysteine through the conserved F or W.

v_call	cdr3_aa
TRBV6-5	CASSLIPGLNEKLFF
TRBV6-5	CASRPGGRGGYTF
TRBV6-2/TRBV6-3	CASSYRGLSNQPQHF
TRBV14	CASRRDGGYEQYF
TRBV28	CASIPQGAGPYEQYF
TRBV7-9	CASSLAITRAGELFF
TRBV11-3	CASSLEGTRTYNEQFF
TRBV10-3	CAISDKPMQGTEAFF
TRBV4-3	CASSQARGQLETQYF
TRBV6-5	CASSTQGQPQHF
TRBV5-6	CASSLLPGLVGTDTQYF
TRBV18	CASSPGPSGSLREQYF
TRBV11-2	CASSLEIGTQYF
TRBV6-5	CASTGTVYEQYF
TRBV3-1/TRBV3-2	CASRQGLNTEAFF
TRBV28	CASSLDTGGEQYF
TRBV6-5	CATNLEARGTEAFF
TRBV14	CASSQVNYNEQFF
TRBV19	CASSTQGLNGYTF
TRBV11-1	CASSLGHRNTEAFF
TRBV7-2	CASSPVAASRYGYTF
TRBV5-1	CASSLAMQGELFF
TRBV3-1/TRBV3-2	CASSRAWRLLYEQYF
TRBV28	CASGTYGYTF
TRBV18	CASSGLESGELFF
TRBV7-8	CASSPPQGAYEQYF
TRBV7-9	CASSLDPGRGTNTEAFF
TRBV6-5	CASRYTSGGSTDTQYF
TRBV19	CASSIPQGEQYF
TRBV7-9	CASRGWGQKYQETQYF
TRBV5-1	CASSPGTPGAADTQYF